Here is one TCR beta chain with its context. The data stem from a study of blood T cell repertoires in COVID-19. Turning to the study itself: Specimens from acute and convalescent COVID-19 originated in the United States, Italy and Spain. T cells, B-cell-depleted T cells, or PBMCs supplied cDNA or gDNA.

The germline gives CDR1 LGHNA, CDR2 YSLEER. Trimming stripped 2 bases from V and 5 bases from J, with 4 bases between. The CDR3 has 12 residues. Enrolment of Seattle patients took place during active infection, and they were followed longitudinally. In the original workflow: Estimation of nucleated cell counts relied on the amplification of reference gene primers. Produced via immunoSEQ multiplex PCR; TCRdb's table is partial and in-frame only. V, J and clone size are taken as reported in that table, and D and trimming were inferred from the DNA itself. The sample has a few hundred thousand clones, 70% to 90% seen once; the top ten hold roughly 0.87%.

The receptor was derived from a human donor with COVID-19, enrolled during active disease. The donor label of this sample is uncertain. The source material was peripheral blood. This chain connects TRBV4-3 to TRBJ2-1; no reliable D call. In nucleotides, the CDR3 is TGCGCCAGCAGCCAATTTAACAATGAGCAGTTCTTC. It yields the protein CASSQFNNEQFF.